This T cell receptor (beta chain) emerged from a study of blood T cell repertoires in COVID-19. Background on the study: From the United States, Italy and Spain came samples of acute and convalescent COVID-19. Sample material is recorded as cDNA or gDNA derived from T cells, B-cell-depleted T cells, or PBMCs.

This clone was counted a few times. In the original processing: Estimates of nucleated cell counts were drawn from the amplification of reference gene primers. Assay used: immunoSEQ multiplex PCR; TCRdb lists only in-frame clones, some missing. V, J and clone size are taken as reported in that table, and D and trimming were inferred from the DNA itself. The table has some 270,000 clones, around 90% seen once. Specimen: peripheral blood. The TCR originated in a man between 45 and 60 years old with acute or convalescent COVID-19.

CDR3 loop: CASRRQGTGNQPQHF. CDR3 coding DNA: TGTGCCAGTAGGCGACAGGGGACAGGCAATCAGCCCCAGCATTTT. The genes are TRBV19 and TRBJ1-5; 8 bases align to TRBD1. With 6 bases clipped from V and 2 bases from J, the junction kept 6 bases outside the gene matches. There are 15 residues in the CDR3. The germline gives CDR1 LNHDA, CDR2 SQIVND (reference sequence).